These 22 T cell receptor beta chains originate from one sample sequenced in a study of OX40 agonist ivuxolimab in advanced cancers. Libraries were prepared by immunoSEQ multiplex PCR; TCRdb keeps only in-frame clonotypes and omits some of them. In the table there are tens of thousands of clones, 85% to 90% of which are singletons. This material consisted of CD4+ or CD8+ T cells sorted from blood, taken in a trial of the OX40 agonist ivuxolimab. The receptors were gathered from an adult with an advanced solid tumor such as melanoma, head and neck, liver or kidney cancer.

The gene calls are TRBV9 and TRBJ2-5, with D hard to call. The CDR3 extends over 12 amino acids. Germline assignment: CDR1 SGDLS and CDR2 YYNGEE. The ends were cut back, 4 bases at V and 3 bases at J, with 7 bases in the middle. CDR3 coding DNA: TGTGCCAGCAGCACCCCCGAAGAGACCCAGTACTTC. Its protein product is CASSTPEETQYF.

The sample holds one count of this clone. The CDR3 nucleotides are TGCGCCAGCAGCCAAGGGGGCAGGGTCTCCTACAATGAGCAGTTCTTC. Encoded protein: CASSQGGRVSYNEQFF. The chain uses TRBV4-1 and TRBJ2-1; tentatively, D is TRBD1 (5 bases). The CDR3 length is 16 residues. Trimming took off 1 base at V and 0 bases at J, with 10 bases between the two ends. The germline gives CDR1 MGHRA, CDR2 YSYEKL.

Note on this clone: The germline gene is not matched at one end of the junction; a read error may be the cause. The chain combines TRBV30 with TRBJ1-2, with D uncertain. CDR3 length: 11 amino acids. Germline CDR1 and CDR2: GTSNPN and SVGIG (reference sequence). CDR3 nucleotide sequence: TGTGCCTGGAGTTTAGGACTTCTTATTTCCTTC. Protein sequence: CAWSLGLLISF.

This chain links TRBV28 with TRBJ2-3; TRBD2 might be the D (7 bases). V shed 1 base and J shed 0 bases, with 11 bases lying between them. Germline CDR1 and CDR2: MDHEN and SYDVKM. The CDR3 spans 16 residues. The CDR3, as DNA: TGTGCCAGCAGTTTATTCGGGGGGCTGAGCACAGATACGCAGTATTTT. Its translation is CASSLFGGLSTDTQYF.

J is TRBJ1-1 and V is TRBV7-6, with no clear D. CDR3 length equals 16 residues. Deletions cut 0 bases from V and 0 bases from J, with 11 bases between. CDR1 and CDR2 from the germline V gene are SGHVS and FNYEAQ. As DNA, the CDR3 is TGTGCCAGCAGCTTAGCGGGCCAGACGCTGAACACTGAAGCTTTCTTT. This translates into CASSLAGQTLNTEAFF.

V gene TRBV28 combines with J gene TRBJ2-7; the D gene could be TRBD1 or TRBD2 (5 bases each). The germline V gene encodes CDR1 MDHEN and CDR2 SYDVKM. The CDR3 has 15 amino acids. Between the trimmed V and J ends, which lost 3 bases and 5 bases, there was a span of 17 bases. The CDR3 DNA reads TGTGCCAGCAGTTTCAAGTCGAGGGGACCTCACGAGCAGTACTTC. This encodes CASSFKSRGPHEQYF.

V gene TRBV19 combines with J gene TRBJ1-5; D uncertain. The CDR3 runs 13 residues. CDR1 and CDR2 (germline): LNHDA, SQIVND (reference sequence). Trimming took off 3 bases at V and 1 base at J, with 4 bases between the two ends. The CDR3 coding sequence is TGTGCCAGTAGTATGAACAGCAATCAGCCCCAGCATTTT. It translates to CASSMNSNQPQHF.

The J gene is TRBJ2-2, the V gene TRBV7-9; 11 positions agree with TRBD1. The junction had 9 bases not matched to a gene; V was cut back by 5 bases and J by 4 bases. The CDR3 totals 17 residues. Germline assignment: CDR1 SEHNR and CDR2 FQNEAQ (reference sequence). CDR3 DNA sequence: TGTGCCAGCAGCCCACCGGACAGGGGGCTTATCACCGGGGAGCTGTTTTTT. Residues: CASSPPDRGLITGELFF.

The chain links TRBV27 to TRBJ2-7; tentative D call: TRBD2 (5 bases). Germline-derived CDR1 and CDR2 are MNHEY and SMNVEV (reference sequence). V lost 3 bases, J lost 2 bases, and 11 bases lay in between. The CDR3 has 14 residues. CDR3 sequence (DNA): TGTGCCAGCAGTTTTGTAGGAGCGGCCTACGAGCAGTACTTC. This sequence encodes CASSFVGAAYEQYF.

J is TRBJ1-1 and V is TRBV4-1; 7 nucleotides agree with TRBD1. The CDR3 loop spans 14 amino acids. Looked up from germline, CDR1 is MGHRA and CDR2 is YSYEKL. The trim removed 4 bases at V and 7 bases at J, leaving 9 bases unmatched. The CDR3 here is CASSLRQGKYEAFF. CDR3 nucleotides: TGCGCCAGCAGCCTACGACAGGGAAAATATGAAGCTTTCTTT.

The chain couples TRBV19 to TRBJ2-5, with a possible D match to TRBD1 (5 bases). Trimming shortened V by 6 bases and J by 5 bases, and 16 bases separated the two germline ends. This CDR3 is 14 amino acids long. Per germline, CDR1 LNHDA and CDR2 SQIVND (reference sequence). CDR3 protein: CASRPDSRRETQYF. In nucleotides, the CDR3 is TGTGCCAGTAGGCCCGACAGTCGGCGGGAGACCCAGTACTTC.

The V call is TRBV2, the J call TRBJ2-1; 7 bases match TRBD2. Germline CDR1 reads SNHLY; CDR2 reads FYNNEI. The junction had 7 bases not matched to a gene; V was cut back by 1 base and J by 4 bases. This CDR3 spans 16 amino acids. CDR3 in DNA: TGTGCCAGCAGTGAAGGATATGGGGGGGGTTACAATGAGCAGTTCTTC. It translates to CASSEGYGGGYNEQFF.

The V gene is TRBV19, the J gene TRBJ2-1; D remains ambiguous. CDR3 size: 16 residues. Per germline, CDR1 LNHDA and CDR2 SQIVND (reference sequence). V lost 1 base and J 5 bases, leaving 15 bases between the germline ends. The CDR3 DNA sequence: TGTGCCAGTAGTATAGGGGCGGAAACTTTCAACAATGAGCAGTTCTTC. Its translation: CASSIGAETFNNEQFF.

The chain employs TRBV5-5 and TRBJ2-7; the D gene is possibly TRBD1 (5 bases). The V gene's germline CDR1 is SGHKS and CDR2 YYEKEE (reference sequence). The V end was cut by 0 bases, the J end by 4 bases, with 8 bases between. There are 13 residues in the CDR3. The CDR3 spells CASSLGPGYEQYF. In DNA form, the CDR3 reads TGTGCCAGCAGCTTGGGGCCAGGGTACGAGCAGTACTTC.

The rearrangement uses TRBV6-1 and TRBJ1-5; the D gene is possibly TRBD1 (5 bases). CDR3 length: 13 residues. V was shortened by 6 bases and J by 4 bases, with 10 bases between the two germline ends. Per germline, CDR1 MNHNS and CDR2 SASEGT. The CDR3 nucleotides are TGTGCCAGCAGGGGGGTTGAGAATCAGCCCCAGCATTTT. Translation: CASRGVENQPQHF.

The CDR3 loop reads CASSARQGRDEKLFF. The DNA of the CDR3 is TGCGCCAGCAGCGCCCGACAGGGGAGGGATGAAAAACTGTTTTTT. The chain combines TRBV5-1 with TRBJ1-4; 8 positions match TRBD1. Germline CDR1 and CDR2: SGHRS and YFSETQ. Losses at the gene ends were 4 bases for V and 6 bases for J; bases not matched to a gene: 8. The CDR3 extends over 15 amino acids.

The chain carries TRBV30 and TRBJ2-7, with a possible D match to TRBD2 (5 bases). CDR1 and CDR2 (germline): GTSNPN, SVGIG (reference sequence). V lost 6 bases and J lost 4, with 10 bases in between. The CDR3 spans 11 residues. The CDR3 loop is CACSPGYEQYF. CDR3 DNA sequence: TGTGCCTGCTCTCCGGGATACGAGCAGTACTTC.

CDR3 residues: CASSFLTSGWTDTQYF. The CDR3 DNA follows: TGTGCCAGCAGCTTCCTCACTAGCGGGTGGACAGATACGCAGTATTTT. The rearrangement links TRBV7-9 to TRBJ2-3; 9 nucleotides agree with TRBD2. After removal of 3 bases from V and 3 bases from J, the junction contained 7 bases not matched to a gene. The CDR3 loop spans 16 amino acids. Germline V gives CDR1 SEHNR, CDR2 FQNEAQ (reference sequence).

The chain uses TRBV6-5 and TRBJ1-2; D is ambiguous. Germline V gene data show CDR1 as MNHEY and CDR2 as SVGAGI. This CDR3 comprises 13 residues. Trimming cost V 6 bases and J 0 bases, with 8 bases left between them. In DNA, the CDR3 is TGTGCCAGCAGCTTTCAGCCTAACTATGGCTACACCTTC. This gives the protein CASSFQPNYGYTF.

CDR3 residues: CASSYSGGAEQFF. CDR3 in DNA: TGTGCCAGTAGTTACAGCGGGGGGGCTGAGCAGTTCTTC. The rearrangement links TRBV19 to TRBJ2-1; the match to TRBD2 covers 10 bases. The CDR3 is made up of 13 amino acids. After removal of 5 bases from V and 9 bases from J, the junction contained 4 bases not matched to a gene. From germline, CDR1 is LNHDA and CDR2 SQIVND (reference sequence). Drawing the rest from reference TRBV19 and TRBJ2-1, the complete variable domain is DGGITQSPKYLFRKEGQNVTLSCEQNLNHDAMYWYRQDPGQGLRLIYYSQIVNDFQKGDIAEGYSVSREKKESFPLTVTSAQKNPTAFYLCASSYSGGAEQFFGPGTRLTVL.

V is TRBV9 and J is TRBJ1-1, with TRBD1 identical over 7 bases. Germline CDR1 reads SGDLS; CDR2 reads YYNGEE. With 1 base clipped from V and 7 bases from J, the junction kept 4 bases outside the gene matches. This CDR3 has 13 amino acids. As DNA, the CDR3 is TGTGCCAGCAGCGTACAGGGGACAGATGAAGCTTTCTTT. This codes for CASSVQGTDEAFF.

This clone was counted a single time. The chain joins TRBV29-1 to TRBJ2-1; tentative D call: TRBD1 (6 bases). The CDR3 spans 12 residues. Trimming left V 6 bases short and J 8 bases short, with 14 bases between. Per the germline V gene, CDR1 is SQVTM and CDR2 is ANQGSEA. The CDR3 protein is CSVDTGRYEQFF. DNA of the CDR3: TGCAGCGTCGATACAGGGCGGTATGAGCAGTTCTTC.